These T cell receptor beta chains were read from a single sample in a study of blood T cell repertoires in COVID-19. Assay: immunoSEQ multiplex PCR; the TCRdb copy retains only in-frame clones and omits some. Here the sample spans about 170,000 clones, over 80% being singletons. Sequenced material: peripheral blood. The receptor set was obtained from a woman in her fifties or sixties with acute or convalescent COVID-19. Both conserved end residues are part of each CDR3. The order of the fields is V gene, D gene, J gene, clone size, CDR3 DNA, CDR3 protein. D genes are given only for firm matches. Part of the rows lack a size; the others show once, few, many or a class for expanded clones.

V: TRBV10-2; D: NA; J: TRBJ1-1; size: NA; DNA: TGCGCCAGCAGTGGGGGGACTCAACAGAAAGCTTTCTTT; CDR3: CASSGGTQQKAFF
V: TRBV9; D: TRBD1; J: TRBJ1-1; size: NA; DNA: TGTGCCAGCAGCCCAGGGGGACAGGGGAACACTGAAGCTTTCTTT; CDR3: CASSPGGQGNTEAFF
V: TRBV30; D: TRBD2; J: TRBJ2-7; size: NA; DNA: TGTGCCTGGAGTGGACTAGCGGGAGTTCCCGTGGGGGAGCAGTACTTC; CDR3: CAWSGLAGVPVGEQYF
V: TRBV9; D: NA; J: TRBJ2-5; size: NA; DNA: TGTGCCAGCAGCGCAGGGTACGAGACCCAGTACTTC; CDR3: CASSAGYETQYF
V: TRBV24-1; D: TRBD1; J: TRBJ1-5; size: NA; DNA: TGTGCCACCAGTGATCCGACAGGACAGGGTGGTCAGCCCCAGCATTTT; CDR3: CATSDPTGQGGQPQHF
V: TRBV2; D: TRBD2; J: TRBJ2-1; size: NA; DNA: TGTGCCAGCAGTGAAATAGGGAGGGCCAACAATGAGCAGTTCTTC; CDR3: CASSEIGRANNEQFF
V: TRBV7-9; D: NA; J: TRBJ1-2; size: NA; DNA: TGTGCCAGCAGTTCAGGCGTCGATGGCTACACCTTC; CDR3: CASSSGVDGYTF
V: TRBV11-3; D: NA; J: TRBJ2-3; size: NA; DNA: TGTGCCAGCAGCCCTAACCCGTTCACAGATACGCAGTATTTT; CDR3: CASSPNPFTDTQYF
V: TRBV9; D: NA; J: TRBJ2-2; size: NA; DNA: TGTGCCAGCAGCGTAGGAGATAACACCGGGGAGCTGTTTTTT; CDR3: CASSVGDNTGELFF
V: TRBV5-1; D: NA; J: TRBJ2-5; size: once; DNA: TGCGCCAGCAGCTTGACAGGGACCCCTCCCGAGACCCAGTACTTC; CDR3: CASSLTGTPPETQYF
V: TRBV5-4; D: TRBD1; J: TRBJ1-3; size: NA; DNA: TGTGCCAGCAGCTTCGGACAGGCCAACTCTGGAAACACCATATATTTT; CDR3: CASSFGQANSGNTIYF
V: TRBV3-1/TRBV3-2; D: TRBD2; J: TRBJ2-1; size: NA; DNA: TGTGCCAGCAGGACATTAGCGGGAGAGGGTGAGCAGTTCTTC; CDR3: CASRTLAGEGEQFF
V: TRBV12-3/TRBV12-4; D: NA; J: TRBJ1-1; size: NA; DNA: TGTGCCAGCAAATACGAGAGGGCCACTGAAGCTTTCTTT; CDR3: CASKYERATEAFF
V: TRBV4-3; D: NA; J: TRBJ2-2; size: NA; DNA: TGCGCCAGCAGCCATCTCCCGGGATACACCGGGGAGCTGTTTTTT; CDR3: CASSHLPGYTGELFF
V: TRBV2; D: TRBD1; J: TRBJ2-7; size: NA; DNA: TGTGCCAGCAGAGAGGACAGGAGCTCTTACGAGCAGTACTTC; CDR3: CASREDRSSYEQYF
V: TRBV3-1/TRBV3-2; D: NA; J: TRBJ2-6; size: NA; DNA: TGTGCCAGCAGCCCCGGACAGAGCTCTGGGGCCAACGTCCTGACTTTC; CDR3: CASSPGQSSGANVLTF
V: TRBV18; D: TRBD1; J: TRBJ2-3; size: NA; DNA: TGTGCCAGCTTCAGACCGGGACAGGGGTTAGATACGCAGTATTTT; CDR3: CASFRPGQGLDTQYF
V: TRBV28; D: NA; J: TRBJ2-1; size: NA; DNA: TGTGCCAGCAGTTTCTTTTCCTCCTACAATGAGCAGTTCTTC; CDR3: CASSFFSSYNEQFF
V: TRBV7-9; D: TRBD1; J: TRBJ2-7; size: NA; DNA: TGTGCCAGCAGCTTTAGGGGACAGTCCTACGAGCAGTACTTC; CDR3: CASSFRGQSYEQYF
V: TRBV6-6; D: NA; J: TRBJ1-1; size: NA; DNA: TGTGCCACCCACCGGGACACGAACACTGAAGCTTTCTTT; CDR3: CATHRDTNTEAFF
V: TRBV27; D: TRBD1; J: TRBJ1-1; size: NA; DNA: TGTGCCAGCATTCTGGACAGGACAATGAACACTGAAGCTTTCTTT; CDR3: CASILDRTMNTEAFF
V: TRBV6-1; D: NA; J: TRBJ1-2; size: NA; DNA: TGTGCCAGCAGTGAGCGGGACGGCTATGGCTACACCTTC; CDR3: CASSERDGYGYTF
V: TRBV10-3; D: TRBD1; J: TRBJ1-1; size: once; DNA: TGTGCCATCAGTGGTCCAGGGGGCACTGAAGCTTTCTTT; CDR3: CAISGPGGTEAFF
V: TRBV14; D: TRBD1; J: TRBJ2-1; size: NA; DNA: TGTGCCAGCAGCCAAGGGACAGGGCCTTACAATGAGCAGTTCTTC; CDR3: CASSQGTGPYNEQFF
V: TRBV24-1; D: NA; J: TRBJ2-1; size: once; DNA: TGTGCCACCAGTGAACGGACTTCTAGGGAGTCCGAGCAGTTCTTC; CDR3: CATSERTSRESEQFF
V: TRBV7-8; D: TRBD1; J: TRBJ1-5; size: NA; DNA: TGTGCCAGCAGCTTAGACGAGACGTGGGACAGGGATCAGCCCCAGCATTTT; CDR3: CASSLDETWDRDQPQHF
V: TRBV14; D: NA; J: TRBJ1-1; size: NA; DNA: TGTGCCAGCAGCCGCCCTGGCGGGGGAGCTTTCTTT; CDR3: CASSRPGGGAFF
V: TRBV24-1; D: TRBD1; J: TRBJ2-2; size: NA; DNA: TGTGCCACCAGTGCCCGGGACAGGGGCAACACCGGGGAGCTGTTTTTT; CDR3: CATSARDRGNTGELFF
V: TRBV3-1/TRBV3-2; D: NA; J: TRBJ1-3; size: NA; DNA: TGTGCCAGCAGCGCTAAGATCAGGGTAGCTGGAAACACCATATATTTT; CDR3: CASSAKIRVAGNTIYF
V: TRBV6-6; D: NA; J: TRBJ2-5; size: NA; DNA: TGTGCCAGCAGTTACTCGAACAGCCTGGGGACCCAGTACTTC; CDR3: CASSYSNSLGTQYF
V: TRBV28; D: NA; J: TRBJ2-7; size: NA; DNA: TGTGCCAGCGCTTCGGGGGGCGGAGGGCAGGGGTACGAGCAGTACTTC; CDR3: CASASGGGGQGYEQYF
V: TRBV24-1; D: NA; J: TRBJ2-6; size: once; DNA: TGTGCCACCAGCCCTGGACTGCCCTCTGGGGCCAACGTCCTGACTTTC; CDR3: CATSPGLPSGANVLTF
V: TRBV19; D: NA; J: TRBJ1-1; size: NA; DNA: TGTGCCAGTAGTATCCCTGCGCGGAACACTGAAGCTTTCTTT; CDR3: CASSIPARNTEAFF
V: TRBV2; D: TRBD1; J: TRBJ1-6; size: NA; DNA: TGTGCCAGCTCGGGACAGGGTGATTCACCCCTCCACTTT; CDR3: CASSGQGDSPLHF
V: TRBV7-9; D: TRBD2; J: TRBJ2-1; size: NA; DNA: TGTGCCAGCAGCTATCTAGCGGGGGGCTACAATGAGCAGTTCTTC; CDR3: CASSYLAGGYNEQFF
V: TRBV7-6; D: NA; J: TRBJ2-5; size: NA; DNA: TGTGCCAGCAGTCGTAGTCGGCGGGAGACCCAGTACTTC; CDR3: CASSRSRRETQYF
V: TRBV11-2; D: NA; J: TRBJ2-1; size: NA; DNA: TGTGCCAGCAGCTTAGGTCAAGGGGGGGTCTACAATGAGCAGTTCTTC; CDR3: CASSLGQGGVYNEQFF
V: TRBV19; D: NA; J: TRBJ1-5; size: NA; DNA: TGTGCCAGTAGTATGGGTGTGGGGCTGAGGAATCAGCCCCAGCATTTT; CDR3: CASSMGVGLRNQPQHF
V: TRBV6-2/TRBV6-3; D: TRBD2; J: TRBJ2-5; size: NA; DNA: TGTGCCAGCAGTTACTCGAGCGGGACTAGTAGAGAAGAGACCCAGTACTTC; CDR3: CASSYSSGTSREETQYF
V: TRBV27; D: TRBD1; J: TRBJ2-2; size: NA; DNA: TGTGCCAGCAGTTCTAATATACAGGGGTTCGCCGGGGAGCTGTTTTTT; CDR3: CASSSNIQGFAGELFF
V: TRBV27; D: NA; J: TRBJ2-1; size: NA; DNA: TGTGCCAGCAGTTTATCCAGGACTGGCGATGAGCAGTTCTTC; CDR3: CASSLSRTGDEQFF
V: TRBV7-2; D: TRBD2; J: TRBJ2-4; size: NA; DNA: TGTGCCAGCAGCCCGTCGGCTAGCGGGAGAAACATTCAGTACTTC; CDR3: CASSPSASGRNIQYF
V: TRBV29-1; D: NA; J: TRBJ1-2; size: NA; DNA: TGCAGCGTTGCCAGGGCTATGGGCTACACCTTC; CDR3: CSVARAMGYTF
V: TRBV6-1; D: NA; J: TRBJ2-4; size: NA; DNA: TGTGCCAGCAGTGAAGCTTTGCTGGGCCTTGGAGCCAAAAACATTCAGTACTTC; CDR3: CASSEALLGLGAKNIQYF
V: TRBV7-2; D: TRBD2; J: TRBJ2-7; size: NA; DNA: TGTGCCAGCAGCTTAGGTCCAGCGGGAGTCTACGAGCAGTACTTC; CDR3: CASSLGPAGVYEQYF
V: TRBV5-6; D: TRBD2; J: TRBJ2-1; size: NA; DNA: TGTGCCAGCAGCTCGGGGACTAGCCGCTACAATGAGCAGTTCTTC; CDR3: CASSSGTSRYNEQFF
V: TRBV28; D: NA; J: TRBJ2-5; size: NA; DNA: TGTGCCAGCAGTACTAGGACAGTGGTAGAGACCCAGTACTTC; CDR3: CASSTRTVVETQYF
V: TRBV6-5; D: NA; J: TRBJ1-5; size: NA; DNA: TGTGCCAGCAGTCTGACAGAAAACAATCAGCCCCAGCATTTT; CDR3: CASSLTENNQPQHF
V: TRBV29-1; D: NA; J: TRBJ1-1; size: NA; DNA: TGCAGCGCCAGGGAGGCACCGGGCACTGAAGCTTTCTTT; CDR3: CSAREAPGTEAFF
V: TRBV20-1; D: NA; J: TRBJ1-2; size: NA; DNA: TGCAGTGCTAGTCGGTTAAGGACAGCAAACTATGGCTACACCTTC; CDR3: CSASRLRTANYGYTF
V: TRBV7-2; D: NA; J: TRBJ1-2; size: NA; DNA: TGTGCCAGCAGCCACTCGGGGAACTATGGCTACACCTTC; CDR3: CASSHSGNYGYTF
V: TRBV6-5; D: NA; J: TRBJ1-6; size: NA; DNA: TGTGCCAGCAGTACCGGACTATTTTCACCCCTCCACTTT; CDR3: CASSTGLFSPLHF
V: TRBV3-1/TRBV3-2; D: NA; J: TRBJ1-5; size: few; DNA: TGTGCCAGCAGCCAAGATAAAGGGGCAGGGCCTCAGCCCCAGCATTTT; CDR3: CASSQDKGAGPQPQHF